The T cell receptor beta chain described here comes from a study of identical twins. This clonotype was recorded a few times. Its antigen is not identified. With 0 bases clipped from V and 4 bases from J, the junction kept 9 bases outside the gene matches. The germline CDR1 and CDR2 sequences are SGHDN and FVKESK. The CDR3 is 17 residues long. Findings and limits, study-wide: Surplus twin overlap in beta out-of-frame sequences was less pronounced.

The authors used template switching to add a universal primer site and gave cDNA unique molecular identifiers. MiXCR was run by TCRdb on the 5' RACE reads, yielding one entry per CDR3 protein. The profile shows roughly 720,000 distinct CDR3 sequences, roughly 18% of them singletons. The same data also went into a second study, on T cells expressing NK-cell markers. As that study records: Eight donors were sequenced, of whom seven were HCMV-seropositive, while the remaining one was HCMV-seronegative.

The sequencing input was PBMCs. This sequence originates from a woman aged 18-29 years in good health. V is TRBV14 and J is TRBJ2-3, with 8 bases aligning to TRBD2. The CDR3 protein is CASSQDLGLAVPDTQYF. Written as DNA, the CDR3 is TGTGCCAGCAGCCAAGATCTTGGACTAGCAGTCCCAGATACGCAGTATTTT.